Shown below are 16 T cell receptor beta chains from a single sample sequenced in a study of response to subunit inactivated influenza vaccine. Each CDR3 protein gets one entry after TCRdb re-called the RT-PCR reads with MiXCR. This sample has a few hundred thousand distinct CDR3 sequences; 11% occur once, and the top ten carry approximately 9.9%. These data were likewise used in another study, on T cells expressing NK-cell markers. This second report adds: For TCR beta, cDNA was produced by 5'RACE template switching with UMIs.

The sample was PBMCs from blood, taken on the day of vaccination. The receptors shown here come from a man in his fifties who received an inactivated influenza vaccine.

This clonotype was seen more than once but under ten times. The rearrangement links TRBV28 to TRBJ1-4, with D hard to call. Germline V CDR1 and CDR2: MDHEN, SYDVKM. CDR3 length: 15 residues. V gave up 0 bases and J gave up 0 bases, with 5 bases separating them. Here the CDR3 DNA reads TGTGCCAGCAGTTTATGGGGCGCAACTAATGAAAAACTGTTTTTT. It translates to CASSLWGATNEKLFF.

DNA of the CDR3: TGTGCCAGCAGACCATCGGGACAGTATGAAAAACTGTTTTTT. It codes for CASRPSGQYEKLFF. The chain has TRBV12-3 or TRBV12-4 and TRBJ1-4; TRBD1 aligns across 7 bases. The CDR3 is 14 amino acids. After removal of 6 bases from V and 6 bases from J, the junction contained 7 bases not matched to a gene.

This clonotype showed up just a few times. This chain links TRBV7-8 with TRBJ2-7; 12 bases are shared with TRBD1. The CDR3 has 16 residues. From germline, CDR1 is SGHVS and CDR2 FQNEAQ. The V gene end was trimmed by 4 bases and the J gene end by 3 bases; junction bases not matched to a gene: 7. DNA for the CDR3: TGTGCCAGCAGCTCCTCCGGGACAGGGGGCCTCTACGAGCAGTACTTC. Protein product: CASSSSGTGGLYEQYF.

In this sample, this clonotype turned up a few times. The chain joins TRBV4-1 to TRBJ2-7, with 10 positions matching TRBD2. This CDR3 has 16 residues. Germline V gene data show CDR1 as MGHRA and CDR2 as YSYEKL. The junction had 6 bases not matched to a gene; V was cut back by 1 base and J by 3 bases. As DNA, the CDR3 is TGCGCCAGCAGCCAAGCCCCTAGCGGGAGTTACTACGAGCAGTACTTC. It translates to CASSQAPSGSYYEQYF.

V is TRBV7-2 and J is TRBJ2-7; tentative D call: TRBD2 (5 bases). This CDR3 is built from 14 residues. V lost 5 bases to trimming and J lost 3 bases, with 14 bases between them. In germline, CDR1 is SGHTA, CDR2 FQGNSA. DNA for the CDR3: TGTGCCAGCAGCCCGCACCCGGGGAACTACGAGCAGTACTTC. Protein product: CASSPHPGNYEQYF. Full variable domain (rest looked up from reference TRBV7-2 and TRBJ2-7): GAGVSQSPSNKVTEKGKDVELRCDPISGHTALYWYRQSLGQGLEFLIYFQGNSAPDKSGLPSDRFSAERTGGSVSTLTIQRTQQEDSAVYLCASSPHPGNYEQYFGPGTRLTVT.

This clonotype has just a few counts. J is TRBJ2-1 and V is TRBV29-1; TRBD2 matches at 7 bases. V lost 6 bases and J lost 6; bases outside the gene matches: 8. The CDR3 is 13 residues long. The germline V gene encodes CDR1 SQVTM and CDR2 ANQGSEA. CDR3 region: CSVGGRARNEQFF. As DNA, the CDR3 is TGCAGCGTGGGAGGGAGGGCGCGCAATGAGCAGTTCTTC.

This clonotype has a handful of counts. The J gene is TRBJ2-7, the V gene TRBV4-2; D ambiguous. This CDR3 has 15 residues. V lost 4 bases and J lost 5, with 18 bases in between. CDR1 and CDR2 from the germline V gene are LGHNA and YNFKEQ. The CDR3 region has the DNA TGTGCCAGCAGCCTTACGAATGGAATGTCTCACGAGCAGTACTTC. This encodes CASSLTNGMSHEQYF.

The J gene is TRBJ1-1, the V gene TRBV30, with a tentative D call TRBD1 (5 bases). The CDR3 extends over 11 amino acids. V was trimmed by 4 bases and J by 3 bases, leaving 6 bases between them. Germline loops: CDR1 GTSNPN, CDR2 SVGIG (reference sequence). The CDR3 nucleotides are TGTGCCTGGATCAGGGACACTGAAGCTTTCTTT. This codes for CAWIRDTEAFF.

The V call is TRBV7-2, the J call TRBJ1-5, with 8 bases identical to TRBD1. The CDR3 covers 15 residues. Per the germline V gene, CDR1 is SGHTA and CDR2 is FQGNSA. J gave up 6 bases and V 3 bases, and 7 bases lay outside the gene matches. The CDR3 reads CASSFSQGAGQPQHF. DNA of the CDR3: TGTGCCAGCAGCTTTAGTCAGGGGGCGGGTCAGCCCCAGCATTTT.

The rearrangement joins TRBV20-1 to TRBJ2-1; TRBD2 matches 7 bases. The CDR3 consists of 15 residues. Trimming took 1 base from V and 6 from J; bases not matched to a gene: 9. Per germline, CDR1 DFQATT and CDR2 SNEGSKA (reference sequence). The CDR3 DNA reads as TGCAGTGCTAGAGTTGGGGGGGGACGGATCAATGAGCAGTTCTTC. Translating gives CSARVGGGRINEQFF.

This clonotype has more than one count but fewer than ten. This chain uses TRBV20-1 with TRBJ2-5; TRBD1 matches 10 bases. The V gene's germline CDR1 is DFQATT and CDR2 SNEGSKA (reference sequence). V was pared by 1 base and J by 4 bases, with 3 bases of the junction left unmatched. CDR3 size: 14 residues. In DNA, the CDR3 is TGCAGTGCTAGAGTCTGGGACAGGGGAGAGACCCAGTACTTC. Protein sequence: CSARVWDRGETQYF.

This clonotype was seen only a few times. The genes are TRBV6-1 and TRBJ2-1, with TRBD1 identical over 9 bases. CDR1 and CDR2 from the germline V gene are MNHNS and SASEGT. V dropped 8 bases and J dropped 2; count of bases not matched to a gene: 4. This CDR3 spans 14 amino acids. The CDR3 nucleotides read TGTGCCAGCGCTGGGGACAGGGCCTACAATGAGCAGTTCTTC. Protein product: CASAGDRAYNEQFF.

This clonotype was detected only a few times. The chain uses TRBV7-8 and TRBJ1-5, with no clear D. This CDR3 has 14 amino acids. Looked up from germline, CDR1 is SGHVS and CDR2 is FQNEAQ. Trimming left V 1 base short and J 8 bases short, with 12 bases between. This CDR3 is CASSLVRGSEPQHF. In nucleotides, the CDR3 is TGTGCCAGCAGCTTAGTACGGGGAAGTGAGCCCCAGCATTTT.

The J gene is TRBJ2-7, the V gene TRBV7-2; tentative D call: TRBD2 (6 bases). This CDR3 has 13 amino acids. Trimming removed 5 bases at V and 7 bases at J, with 15 bases between. The germline V gene has CDR1 SGHTA and CDR2 FQGNSA. CDR3 region: CASSRDSSKEQYF. Here the CDR3 DNA reads TGTGCCAGCAGCAGGGACTCATCAAAGGAGCAGTACTTC.

The rearrangement joins TRBV7-9 to TRBJ2-1, with D possibly being TRBD2 (5 bases). Germline loops: CDR1 SEHNR, CDR2 FQNEAQ (reference sequence). V lost 5 bases and J 2 bases, leaving 13 bases between the germline ends. This CDR3 has 15 amino acids. The CDR3 DNA sequence: TGTGCCAGCAGCCCGGGATTGTCTGCCTACAATGAGCAGTTCTTC. Encoded protein: CASSPGLSAYNEQFF.

The chain links TRBV27 to TRBJ2-1; TRBD2 is a possible D gene (5 bases). Germline-derived CDR1 and CDR2 are MNHEY and SMNVEV (reference sequence). The V and J ends lost 6 bases and 7 bases respectively, with 7 bases between them. There are 11 residues in the CDR3. CDR3 sequence (DNA): TGTGCCAGCAGGAGGAGGAATGAGCAGTTCTTC. It translates to CASRRRNEQFF.